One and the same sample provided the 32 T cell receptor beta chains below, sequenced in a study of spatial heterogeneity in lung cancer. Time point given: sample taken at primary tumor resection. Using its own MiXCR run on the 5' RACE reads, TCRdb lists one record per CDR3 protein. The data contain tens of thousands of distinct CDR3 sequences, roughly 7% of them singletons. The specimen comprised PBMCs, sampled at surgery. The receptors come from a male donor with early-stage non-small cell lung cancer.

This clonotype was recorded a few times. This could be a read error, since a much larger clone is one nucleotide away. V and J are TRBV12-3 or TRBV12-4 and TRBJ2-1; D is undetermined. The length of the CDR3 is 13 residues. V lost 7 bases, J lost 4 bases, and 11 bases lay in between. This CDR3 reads CASTLGLYNEQFF. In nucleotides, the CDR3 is TGTGCCAGCACCCTGGGCCTTTACAATGAGCAGTTCTTC.

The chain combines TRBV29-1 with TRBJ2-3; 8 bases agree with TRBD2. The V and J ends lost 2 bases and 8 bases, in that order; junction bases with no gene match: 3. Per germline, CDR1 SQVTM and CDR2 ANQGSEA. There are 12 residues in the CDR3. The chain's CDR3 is CSVERLAGTQYF. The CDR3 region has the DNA TGCAGCGTTGAAAGGCTAGCGGGTACGCAGTATTTT.

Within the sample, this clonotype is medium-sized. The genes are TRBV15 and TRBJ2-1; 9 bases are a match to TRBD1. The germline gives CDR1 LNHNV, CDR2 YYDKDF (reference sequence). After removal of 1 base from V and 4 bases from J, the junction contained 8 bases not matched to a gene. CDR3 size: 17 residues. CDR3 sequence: CATSRGAGTGRYNEQFF. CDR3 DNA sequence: TGTGCCACCAGCAGAGGGGCCGGGACAGGGCGATACAATGAGCAGTTCTTC.

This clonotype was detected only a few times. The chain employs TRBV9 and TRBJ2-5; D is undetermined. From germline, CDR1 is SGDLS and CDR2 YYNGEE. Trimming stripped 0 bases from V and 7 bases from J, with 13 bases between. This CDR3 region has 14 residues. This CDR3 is CASSVDSTPGTQYF. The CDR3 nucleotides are TGTGCCAGCAGCGTAGACAGTACCCCAGGGACCCAGTACTTC. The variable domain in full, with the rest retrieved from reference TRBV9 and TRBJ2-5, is DSGVTQTPKHLITATGQRVTLRCSPRSGDLSVYWYQQSLDQGLQFLIQYYNGEERAKGNILERFSAQQFPDLHSELNLSSLELGDSALYFCASSVDSTPGTQYFGPGTRLLVL.

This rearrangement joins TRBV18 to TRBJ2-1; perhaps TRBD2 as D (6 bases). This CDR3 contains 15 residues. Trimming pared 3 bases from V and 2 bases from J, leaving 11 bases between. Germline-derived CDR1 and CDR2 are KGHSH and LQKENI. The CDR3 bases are TGTGCCAGCTCACCCGAGACTAGGGCCTACAATGAGCAGTTCTTC. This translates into CASSPETRAYNEQFF.

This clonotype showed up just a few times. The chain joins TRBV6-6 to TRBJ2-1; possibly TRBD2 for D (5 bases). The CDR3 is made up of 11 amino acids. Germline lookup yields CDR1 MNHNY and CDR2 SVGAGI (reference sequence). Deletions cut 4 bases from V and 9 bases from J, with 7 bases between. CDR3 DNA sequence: TGTGCCAGCAGTTCCCGGGGTGAGCAGTTCTTC. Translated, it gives CASSSRGEQFF.

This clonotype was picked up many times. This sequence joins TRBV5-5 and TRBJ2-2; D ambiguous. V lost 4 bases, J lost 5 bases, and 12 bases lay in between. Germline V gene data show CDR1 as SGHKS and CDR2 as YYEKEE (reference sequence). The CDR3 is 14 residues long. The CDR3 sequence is CASSVALGTGELFF. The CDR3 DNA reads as TGTGCCAGCAGCGTGGCATTGGGGACCGGGGAGCTGTTTTTT.

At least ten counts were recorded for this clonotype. This CDR3 reads CASSWGQTEAFF. The CDR3 region has the DNA TGCGCCAGCAGCTGGGGACAGACTGAAGCTTTCTTT. V is TRBV5-1 and J is TRBJ1-1, with 7 bases lining up with TRBD1. Germline CDR1 SGHRS, CDR2 YFSETQ. V dropped 3 bases and J dropped 5; count of bases not matched to a gene: 1. This CDR3 has 12 residues.

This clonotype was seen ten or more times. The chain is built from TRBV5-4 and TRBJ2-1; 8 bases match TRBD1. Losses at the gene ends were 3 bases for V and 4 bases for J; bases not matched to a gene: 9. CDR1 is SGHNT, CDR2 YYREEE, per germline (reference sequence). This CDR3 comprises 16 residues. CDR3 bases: TGTGCCAGCAGCTCACAGAGGCGGGACAGGTACAATGAGCAGTTCTTC. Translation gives CASSSQRRDRYNEQFF.

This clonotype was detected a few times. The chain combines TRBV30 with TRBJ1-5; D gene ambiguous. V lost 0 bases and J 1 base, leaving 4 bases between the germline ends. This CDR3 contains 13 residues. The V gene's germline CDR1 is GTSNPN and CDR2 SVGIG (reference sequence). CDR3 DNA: TGTGCCTGGAGTGTAGACAGCAATCAGCCCCAGCATTTT. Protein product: CAWSVDSNQPQHF.

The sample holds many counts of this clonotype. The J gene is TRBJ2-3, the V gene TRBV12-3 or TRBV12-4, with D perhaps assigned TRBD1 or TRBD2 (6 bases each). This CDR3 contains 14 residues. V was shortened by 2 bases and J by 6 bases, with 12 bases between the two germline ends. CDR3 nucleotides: TGTGCCAGCAGTTTATCACAGGGAGGCGATACGCAGTATTTT. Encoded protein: CASSLSQGGDTQYF.

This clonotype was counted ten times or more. CDR3 residues: CAISDRPQETQYF. As DNA, the CDR3 is TGTGCCATCAGTGATAGACCGCAAGAGACCCAGTACTTC. The chain carries TRBV10-3 and TRBJ2-5, with no clear D. This CDR3 contains 13 residues. The V end was cut by 3 bases, the J end by 2 bases, with 7 bases between. CDR1 is ENHRY and CDR2 is SYGVKD in the germline V gene.

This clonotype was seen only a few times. CDR3 DNA: TGCAGTGCCACGACAGGGAGAGAGACCCAGTACTTC. Encoded protein: CSATTGRETQYF. This chain joins TRBV20-1 and TRBJ2-5; the match to TRBD1 covers 7 bases. V lost 6 bases and J lost 4; bases outside the gene matches: 5. Germline V gene sequence: CDR1 DFQATT, CDR2 SNEGSKA (reference sequence). The CDR3 sequence is 12 residues long.

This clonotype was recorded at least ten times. CDR3 bases: TGCGCCAGCAGCCGCAGGGGGCGAGGAACTGAAGCTTTCTTT. Protein sequence: CASSRRGRGTEAFF. The V gene is TRBV10-2, the J gene TRBJ1-1; 8 bases fit TRBD1. Looked up from germline, CDR1 is WSHSY and CDR2 is SAAADI. CDR3 length: 14 residues. V shed 6 bases, J shed 5 bases, and the junction held 8 bases outside the gene matches.

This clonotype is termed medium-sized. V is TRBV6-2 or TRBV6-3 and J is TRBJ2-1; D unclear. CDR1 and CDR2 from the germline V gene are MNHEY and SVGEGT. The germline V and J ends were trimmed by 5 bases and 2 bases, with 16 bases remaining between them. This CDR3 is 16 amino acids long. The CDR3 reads CASSHPRRYTYNEQFF. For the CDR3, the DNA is TGTGCCAGCAGTCACCCTCGGCGATACACCTACAATGAGCAGTTCTTC.

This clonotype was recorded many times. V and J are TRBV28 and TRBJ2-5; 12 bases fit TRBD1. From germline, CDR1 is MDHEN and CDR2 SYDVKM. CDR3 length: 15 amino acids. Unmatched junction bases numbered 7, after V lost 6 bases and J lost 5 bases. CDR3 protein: CASRYRDRGPETQYF. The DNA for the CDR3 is TGTGCCAGCAGATACCGGGACAGGGGGCCGGAGACCCAGTACTTC.

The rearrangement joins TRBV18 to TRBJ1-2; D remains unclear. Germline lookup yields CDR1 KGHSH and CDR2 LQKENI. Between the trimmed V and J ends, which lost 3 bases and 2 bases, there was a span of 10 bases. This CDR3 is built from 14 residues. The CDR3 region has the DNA TGTGCCAGCTCACCGACAAATTCCAACTATGGCTACACCTTC. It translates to CASSPTNSNYGYTF. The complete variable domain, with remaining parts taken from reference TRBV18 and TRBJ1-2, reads NAGVMQNPRHLVRRRGQEARLRCSPMKGHSHVYWYRQLPEEGLKFMVYLQKENIIDESGMPKERFSAEFPKEGPSILRIQQVVRGDSAAYFCASSPTNSNYGYTFGSGTRLTVV.

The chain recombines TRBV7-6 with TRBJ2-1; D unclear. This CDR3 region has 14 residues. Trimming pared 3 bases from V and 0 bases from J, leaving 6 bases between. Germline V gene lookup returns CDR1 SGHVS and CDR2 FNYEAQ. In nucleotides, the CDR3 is TGTGCCAGCAGCTTCCCCGGCTCCTACAATGAGCAGTTCTTC. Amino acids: CASSFPGSYNEQFF.

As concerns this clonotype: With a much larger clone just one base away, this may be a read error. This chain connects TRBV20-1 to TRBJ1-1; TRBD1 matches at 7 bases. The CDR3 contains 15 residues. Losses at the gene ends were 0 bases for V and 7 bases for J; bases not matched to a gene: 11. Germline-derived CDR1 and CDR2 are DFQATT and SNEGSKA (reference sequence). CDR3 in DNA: TGCAGTGCTAGAGAGTCCCGGAACAGGGGACTTGAAGCTTTCTTT. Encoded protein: CSARESRNRGLEAFF.

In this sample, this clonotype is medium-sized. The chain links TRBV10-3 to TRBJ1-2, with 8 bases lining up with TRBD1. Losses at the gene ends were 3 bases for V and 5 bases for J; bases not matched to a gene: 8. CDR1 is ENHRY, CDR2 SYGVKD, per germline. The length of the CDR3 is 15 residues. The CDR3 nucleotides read TGTGCCATCAGTGAAGGCCCAGGGGACAGGTATGGCTACACCTTC. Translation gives CAISEGPGDRYGYTF.

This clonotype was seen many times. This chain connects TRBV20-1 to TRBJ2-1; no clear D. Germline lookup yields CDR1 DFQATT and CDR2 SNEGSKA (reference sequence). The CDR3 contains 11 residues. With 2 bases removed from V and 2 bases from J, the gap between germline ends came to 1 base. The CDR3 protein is CSARTYNEQFF. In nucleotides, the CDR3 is TGCAGTGCTAGAACCTACAATGAGCAGTTCTTC.

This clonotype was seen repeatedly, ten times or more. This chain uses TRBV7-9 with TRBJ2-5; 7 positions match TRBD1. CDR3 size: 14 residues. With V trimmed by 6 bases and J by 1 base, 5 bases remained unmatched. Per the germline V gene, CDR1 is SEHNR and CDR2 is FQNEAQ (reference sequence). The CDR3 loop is CASSSNRGQETQYF. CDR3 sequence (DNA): TGTGCCAGCAGTTCTAACAGGGGCCAAGAGACCCAGTACTTC.

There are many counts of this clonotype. The CDR3 protein is CASSYGDSIYGYTF. DNA for the CDR3: TGTGCCAGCAGTTACGGGGACAGCATCTATGGCTACACCTTC. The chain carries TRBV6-6 and TRBJ1-2; 7 bases agree with TRBD1. CDR3 length: 14 residues. Germline trimming cut 2 bases from V and 4 bases from J; bases unmatched to any gene: 4. Germline loops: CDR1 MNHNY, CDR2 SVGAGI (reference sequence).

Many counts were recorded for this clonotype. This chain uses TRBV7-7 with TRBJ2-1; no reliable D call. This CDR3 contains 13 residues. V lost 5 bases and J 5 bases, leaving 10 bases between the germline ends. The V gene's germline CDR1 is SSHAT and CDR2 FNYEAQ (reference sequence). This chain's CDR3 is CASSPGPNNEQFF. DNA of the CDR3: TGTGCCAGCAGCCCTGGGCCGAACAATGAGCAGTTCTTC.

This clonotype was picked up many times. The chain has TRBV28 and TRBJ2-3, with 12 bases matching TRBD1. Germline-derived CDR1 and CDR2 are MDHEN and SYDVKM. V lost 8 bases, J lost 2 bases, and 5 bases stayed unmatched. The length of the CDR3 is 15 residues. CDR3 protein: CASLGGQGATDTQYF. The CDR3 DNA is TGTGCCAGCTTGGGGGGACAGGGGGCCACAGATACGCAGTATTTT.

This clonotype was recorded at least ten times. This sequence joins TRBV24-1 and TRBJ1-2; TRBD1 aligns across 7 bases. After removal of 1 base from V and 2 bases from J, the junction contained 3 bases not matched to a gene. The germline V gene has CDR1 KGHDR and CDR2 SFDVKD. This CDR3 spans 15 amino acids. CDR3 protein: CATSDFRQGNYGYTF. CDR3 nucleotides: TGTGCCACCAGTGATTTTCGACAGGGAAACTATGGCTACACCTTC.

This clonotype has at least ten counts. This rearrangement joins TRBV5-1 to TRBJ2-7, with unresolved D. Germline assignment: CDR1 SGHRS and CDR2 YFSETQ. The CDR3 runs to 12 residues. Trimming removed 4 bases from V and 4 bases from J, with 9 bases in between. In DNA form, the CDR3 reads TGCGCCAGCAGCCCGGGCGGATACGAGCAGTACTTC. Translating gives CASSPGGYEQYF.

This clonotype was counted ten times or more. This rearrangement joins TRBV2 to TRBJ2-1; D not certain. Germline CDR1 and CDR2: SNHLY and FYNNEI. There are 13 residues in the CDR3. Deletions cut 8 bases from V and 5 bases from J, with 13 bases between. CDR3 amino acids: CASGLFRDNEQFF. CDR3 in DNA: TGTGCCAGCGGGCTCTTTAGAGACAATGAGCAGTTCTTC.

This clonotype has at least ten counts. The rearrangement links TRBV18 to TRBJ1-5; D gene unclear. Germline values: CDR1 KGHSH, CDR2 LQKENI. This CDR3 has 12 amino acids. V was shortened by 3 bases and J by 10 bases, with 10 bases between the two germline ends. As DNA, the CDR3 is TGTGCCAGCTCACCGCCGGGTGAACCCCAGCATTTT. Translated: CASSPPGEPQHF.

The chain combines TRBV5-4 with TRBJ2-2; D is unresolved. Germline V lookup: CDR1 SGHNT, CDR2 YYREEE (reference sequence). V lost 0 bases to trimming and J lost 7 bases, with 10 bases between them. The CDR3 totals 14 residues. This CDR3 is CASSLEGMGGELFF. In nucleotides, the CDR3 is TGTGCCAGCAGCTTGGAGGGAATGGGCGGGGAGCTGTTTTTT.

The CDR3 DNA follows: TGTGCCATCAGTGAGGAATATAATTCACCCCTCCACTTT. Translated, it gives CAISEEYNSPLHF. This sequence joins TRBV10-3 and TRBJ1-6; D is unclear. The germline CDR1 and CDR2 sequences are ENHRY and SYGVKD. This CDR3 region has 13 residues. V lost 2 bases to trimming and J lost 4 bases, with 3 bases between them.

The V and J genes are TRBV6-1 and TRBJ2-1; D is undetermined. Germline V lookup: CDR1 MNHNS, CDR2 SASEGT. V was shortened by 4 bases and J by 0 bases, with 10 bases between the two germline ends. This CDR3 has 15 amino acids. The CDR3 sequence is CASSVYYLSYNEQFF. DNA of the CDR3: TGTGCCAGCAGTGTTTATTACCTCTCCTACAATGAGCAGTTCTTC.